The clone carrying this T cell receptor (beta chain) was counted a few times. Its target is unknown. Every donor gave 8.5 to 10 milliliters of peripheral blood. This entry belongs to a study of blood T cells in healthy people across ages. Primed by a sample-barcoded 5' primer and a J-beta primer mix, a second PCR proceeded for about 7 to 11 cycles. Every single cDNA molecule received a tag from a template-switch adaptor with 12 random nucleotides. TCRdb re-derived calls from the 5' RACE reads in MiXCR, one entry per CDR3 protein. This sample has approximately 790,000 distinct CDR3 sequences, with 62% found just once. Overall study findings and caveats: Long-lived donors carried more naive CD4+ cells and greater diversity than aged donors. Estimated diversity across one million T cells was deemed an underestimate.

The sequenced material came from blood. This TCR derives from a man aged 30-40 years in good health.

CDR3 in DNA: TGTGCCAGCACCCCGAGGGGGAACGGTTACGAGCAGTACTTC. This translates into CASTPRGNGYEQYF. V and J are TRBV7-2 and TRBJ2-4; the D gene is possibly TRBD1 (6 bases). The end of the DNA fits TRBJ2-7 better, so the J call may be wrong. The germline gives CDR1 SGHTA, CDR2 FQGNSA. The CDR3 contains 14 residues.